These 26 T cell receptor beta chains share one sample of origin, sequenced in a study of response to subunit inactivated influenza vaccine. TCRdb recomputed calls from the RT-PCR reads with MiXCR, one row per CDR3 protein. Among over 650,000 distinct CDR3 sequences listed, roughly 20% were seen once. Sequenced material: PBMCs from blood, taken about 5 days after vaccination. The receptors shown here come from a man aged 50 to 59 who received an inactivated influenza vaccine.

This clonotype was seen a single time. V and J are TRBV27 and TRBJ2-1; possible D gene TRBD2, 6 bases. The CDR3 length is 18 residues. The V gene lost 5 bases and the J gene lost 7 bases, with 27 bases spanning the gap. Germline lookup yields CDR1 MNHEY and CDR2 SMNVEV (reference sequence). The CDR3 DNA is TGTGCCAGCAGTCCCCATCGATTTGCGGAGGGCCCTAGGAATGAGCAGTTCTTC. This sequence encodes CASSPHRFAEGPRNEQFF.

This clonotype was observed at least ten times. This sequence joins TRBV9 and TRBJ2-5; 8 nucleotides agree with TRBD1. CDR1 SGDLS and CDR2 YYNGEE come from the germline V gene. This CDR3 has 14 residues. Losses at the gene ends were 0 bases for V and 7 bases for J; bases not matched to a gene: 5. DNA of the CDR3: TGTGCCAGCAGCGTAGATGCAGGGGGCAGGACCCAGTACTTC. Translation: CASSVDAGGRTQYF.

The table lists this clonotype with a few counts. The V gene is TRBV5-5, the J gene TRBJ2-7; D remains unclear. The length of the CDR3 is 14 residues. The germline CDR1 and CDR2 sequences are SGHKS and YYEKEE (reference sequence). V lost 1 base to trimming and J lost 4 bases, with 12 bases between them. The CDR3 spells CASSLTQVTYEQYF. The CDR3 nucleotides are TGTGCCAGCAGCTTGACCCAGGTGACTTACGAGCAGTACTTC.

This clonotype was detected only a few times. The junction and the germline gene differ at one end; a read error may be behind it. CDR3: CASSYPSGRAGLF. In DNA, the CDR3 is TGTGCCAGCAGTTACCCTAGCGGGAGGGCCGGGCTCTTC. The chain has TRBV6-2 or TRBV6-3 and TRBJ2-1, with 12 bases fitting TRBD2. Looked up from germline, CDR1 is MNHEY and CDR2 is SVGEGT. The CDR3 is 13 amino acids.

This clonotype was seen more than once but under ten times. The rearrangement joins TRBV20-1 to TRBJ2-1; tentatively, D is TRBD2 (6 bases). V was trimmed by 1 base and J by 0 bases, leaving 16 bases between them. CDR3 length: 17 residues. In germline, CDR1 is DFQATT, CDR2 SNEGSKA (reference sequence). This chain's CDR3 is CSARAHLALSSYNEQFF. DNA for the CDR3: TGCAGTGCTAGAGCTCACCTAGCGCTGAGCTCCTACAATGAGCAGTTCTTC.

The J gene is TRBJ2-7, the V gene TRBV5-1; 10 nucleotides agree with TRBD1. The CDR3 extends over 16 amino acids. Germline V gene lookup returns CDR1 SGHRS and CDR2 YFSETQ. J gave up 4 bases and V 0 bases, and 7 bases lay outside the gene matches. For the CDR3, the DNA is TGCGCCAGCAGCTTGGGGGACCGGGACAGGGGTTACGAGCAGTACTTC. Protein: CASSLGDRDRGYEQYF.

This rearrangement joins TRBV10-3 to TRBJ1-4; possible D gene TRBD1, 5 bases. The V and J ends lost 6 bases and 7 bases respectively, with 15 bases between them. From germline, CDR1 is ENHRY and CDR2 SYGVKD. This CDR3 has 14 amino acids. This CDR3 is CAIRDDSSAEKLFF. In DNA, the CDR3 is TGTGCCATCAGAGACGACAGTTCGGCTGAAAAACTGTTTTTT.

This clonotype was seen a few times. For the CDR3, the DNA is TGCGCCAGCAGCTTCCGAAGACCCGGACAGGGGAGGAGAACTGAAGCTTTCTTT. It encodes CASSFRRPGQGRRTEAFF. This sequence joins TRBV5-1 and TRBJ1-1; 9 bases align to TRBD1. This CDR3 comprises 18 residues. The V and J ends lost 2 bases and 5 bases, in that order; junction bases with no gene match: 16. The germline CDR1 and CDR2 sequences are SGHRS and YFSETQ.

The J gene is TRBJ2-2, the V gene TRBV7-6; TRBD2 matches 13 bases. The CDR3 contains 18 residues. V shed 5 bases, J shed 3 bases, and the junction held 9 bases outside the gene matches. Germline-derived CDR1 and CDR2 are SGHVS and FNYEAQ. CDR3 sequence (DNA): TGTGCCAGCAGCCCTCGGACTAGCGGGAGTTTGGACACCGGGGAGCTGTTTTTT. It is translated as CASSPRTSGSLDTGELFF.

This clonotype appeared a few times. The CDR3 is CASSQEPGTRLYTGELFF. The DNA of the CDR3 is TGCGCCAGCAGCCAAGAACCGGGGACTCGTCTTTACACCGGGGAGCTGTTTTTT. This chain links TRBV4-3 with TRBJ2-2; perhaps TRBD2 as D (6 bases). The CDR3 spans 18 residues. Per the germline V gene, CDR1 is LGHNA and CDR2 is YSLEER. V was pared by 0 bases and J by 3 bases, with 17 bases between.

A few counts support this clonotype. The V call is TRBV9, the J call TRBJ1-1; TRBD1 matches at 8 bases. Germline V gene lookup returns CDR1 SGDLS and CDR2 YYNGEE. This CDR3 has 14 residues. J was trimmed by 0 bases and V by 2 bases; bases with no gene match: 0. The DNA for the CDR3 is TGTGCCAGCAGCGTGGGACAGGTGAACACTGAAGCTTTCTTT. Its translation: CASSVGQVNTEAFF.

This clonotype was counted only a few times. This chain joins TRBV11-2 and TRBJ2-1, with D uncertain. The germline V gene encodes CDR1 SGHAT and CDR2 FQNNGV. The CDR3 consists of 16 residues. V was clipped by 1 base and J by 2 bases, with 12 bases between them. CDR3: CASSLGGESTYNEQFF. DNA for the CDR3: TGTGCCAGCAGCTTAGGTGGAGAGTCTACCTACAATGAGCAGTTCTTC.

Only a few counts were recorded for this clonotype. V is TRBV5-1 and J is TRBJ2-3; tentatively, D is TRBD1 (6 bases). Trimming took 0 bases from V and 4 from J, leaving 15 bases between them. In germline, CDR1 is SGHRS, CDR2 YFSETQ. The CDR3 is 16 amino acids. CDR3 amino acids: CASSLAAGVWADTQYF. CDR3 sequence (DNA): TGCGCCAGCAGCTTGGCGGCAGGGGTTTGGGCAGATACGCAGTATTTT.

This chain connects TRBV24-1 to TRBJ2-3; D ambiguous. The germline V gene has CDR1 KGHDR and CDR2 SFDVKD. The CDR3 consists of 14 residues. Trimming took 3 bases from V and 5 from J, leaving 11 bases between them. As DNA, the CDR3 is TGTGCCACCAGTGATAGAATCGCAAGAGATACGCAGTATTTT. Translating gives CATSDRIARDTQYF.

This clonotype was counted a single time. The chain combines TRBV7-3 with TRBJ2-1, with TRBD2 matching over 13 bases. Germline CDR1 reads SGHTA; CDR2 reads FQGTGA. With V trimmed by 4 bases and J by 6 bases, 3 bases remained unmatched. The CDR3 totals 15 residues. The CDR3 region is CASSSGTSGTNEQFF. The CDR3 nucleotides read TGTGCCAGCAGCTCCGGGACTAGCGGGACCAATGAGCAGTTCTTC. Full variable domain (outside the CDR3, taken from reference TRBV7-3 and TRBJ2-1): GAGVSQTPSNKVTEKGKYVELRCDPISGHTALYWYRQSLGQGPEFLIYFQGTGAADDSGLPNDRFFAVRPEGSVSTLKIQRTERGDSAVYLCASSSGTSGTNEQFFGPGTRLTVL.

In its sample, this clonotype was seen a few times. CDR3 residues: CASSKTGQSAYEQYF. CDR3 DNA sequence: TGCGCCAGCAGCAAAACTGGACAGTCCGCCTACGAGCAGTACTTC. The V call is TRBV5-1, the J call TRBJ2-7, with TRBD1 as a possible D gene (6 bases). The length of the CDR3 is 15 residues. Germline V gene lookup returns CDR1 SGHRS and CDR2 YFSETQ. Trimming removed 4 bases from V and 2 bases from J, with 16 bases in between.

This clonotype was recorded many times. As DNA, the CDR3 is TGTGCCACCAGCAGAGTGAATAGGGGAGGCTATGGCTACACCTTC. Translated: CATSRVNRGGYGYTF. The chain uses TRBV15 and TRBJ1-2, with D possibly matching TRBD1 (5 bases). CDR3 length: 15 residues. Trimming removed 1 base at V and 4 bases at J, with 13 bases between. Germline V gene sequence: CDR1 LNHNV, CDR2 YYDKDF (reference sequence).

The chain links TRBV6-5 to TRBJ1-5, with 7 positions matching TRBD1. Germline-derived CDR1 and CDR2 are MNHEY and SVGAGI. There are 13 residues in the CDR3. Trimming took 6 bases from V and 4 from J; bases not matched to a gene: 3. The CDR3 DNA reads TGTGCCAGCAGAGACAGGGCTAATCAGCCCCAGCATTTT. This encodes CASRDRANQPQHF.

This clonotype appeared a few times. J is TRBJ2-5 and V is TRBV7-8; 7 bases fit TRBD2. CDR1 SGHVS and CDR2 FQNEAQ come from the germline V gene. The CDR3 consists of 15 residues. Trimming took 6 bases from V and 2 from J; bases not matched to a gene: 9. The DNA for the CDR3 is TGTGCCAGCAGACCCCCTAGCGGAGATCAAGAGACCCAGTACTTC. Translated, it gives CASRPPSGDQETQYF.

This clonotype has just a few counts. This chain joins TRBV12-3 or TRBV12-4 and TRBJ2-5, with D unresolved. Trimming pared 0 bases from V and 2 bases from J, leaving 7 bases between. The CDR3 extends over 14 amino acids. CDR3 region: CASSLARSQETQYF. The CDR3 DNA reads TGTGCCAGCAGTTTAGCGCGGAGTCAAGAGACCCAGTACTTC.

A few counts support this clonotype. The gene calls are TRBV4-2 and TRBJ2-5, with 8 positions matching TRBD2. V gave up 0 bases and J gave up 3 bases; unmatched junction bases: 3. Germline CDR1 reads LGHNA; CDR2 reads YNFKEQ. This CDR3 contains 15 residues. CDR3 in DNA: TGTGCCAGCAGCCAAGATATGCGGGAGGAAGAGACCCAGTACTTC. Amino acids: CASSQDMREEETQYF.

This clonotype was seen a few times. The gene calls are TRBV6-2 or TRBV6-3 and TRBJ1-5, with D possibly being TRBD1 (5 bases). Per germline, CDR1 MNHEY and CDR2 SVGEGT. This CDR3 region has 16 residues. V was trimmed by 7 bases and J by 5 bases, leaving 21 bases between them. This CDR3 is CASTGRGPGYDQPQHF. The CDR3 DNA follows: TGTGCCAGCACTGGACGGGGCCCGGGGTATGATCAGCCCCAGCATTTT.

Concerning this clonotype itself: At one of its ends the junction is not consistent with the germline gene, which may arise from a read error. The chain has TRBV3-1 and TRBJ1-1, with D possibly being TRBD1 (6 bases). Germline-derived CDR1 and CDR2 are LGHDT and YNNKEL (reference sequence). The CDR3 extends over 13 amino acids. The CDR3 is CASSRGGDTEAFF. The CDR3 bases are TGTGCCAGTAGCCGAGGGGGAGACACTGAAGCTTTCTTT.

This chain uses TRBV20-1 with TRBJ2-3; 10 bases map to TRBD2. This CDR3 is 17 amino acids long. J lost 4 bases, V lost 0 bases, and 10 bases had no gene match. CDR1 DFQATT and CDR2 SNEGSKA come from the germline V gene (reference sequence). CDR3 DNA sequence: TGCAGTGCTAGAGATTTGCTAGCGGGAGTACCGCCAGATACGCAGTATTTT. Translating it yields CSARDLLAGVPPDTQYF.

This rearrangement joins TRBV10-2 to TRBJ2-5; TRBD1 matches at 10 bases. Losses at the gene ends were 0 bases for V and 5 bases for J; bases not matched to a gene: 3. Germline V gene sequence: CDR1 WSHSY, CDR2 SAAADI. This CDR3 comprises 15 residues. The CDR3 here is CASSESTGGLETQYF. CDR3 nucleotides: TGCGCCAGCAGTGAGTCGACAGGGGGCCTTGAGACCCAGTACTTC.

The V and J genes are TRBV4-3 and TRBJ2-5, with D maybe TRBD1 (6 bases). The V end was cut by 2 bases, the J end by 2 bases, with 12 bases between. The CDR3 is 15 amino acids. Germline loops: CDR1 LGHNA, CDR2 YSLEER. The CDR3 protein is CASSQTTGIQETQYF. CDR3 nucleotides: TGCGCCAGCAGCCAAACAACAGGGATACAAGAGACCCAGTACTTC.